This TCR beta chain was sequenced in a study of T-cell reconstitution after alpha-beta-depleted transplantation in children. Study conclusions and caveats: T-cell numbers and diversity one year post-transplant derived largely from freshly generated T cells. Alpha-beta T cells about two months after transplant reportedly derived from several hundred expanded graft clones.

Researchers prepared the TCRbeta library using unique molecular identifiers, the study reports. TCRdb fed the PCR reads into MiXCR, producing one record per CDR3 protein. Among about 160,000 distinct CDR3 sequences listed, roughly 10% were seen once. This clonotype was detected many times. As yet, its antigen is unknown. Germline assignment: CDR1 MNHNS and CDR2 SASEGT. The V end was cut by 2 bases, the J end by 2 bases, with 13 bases between. There are 15 residues in the CDR3. The clonotype comes from a boy aged 2-9 years with acute myeloid leukemia, due to receive a stem cell transplant. V and J are TRBV6-1 and TRBJ2-7; tentative D call: TRBD2 (5 bases). This specimen was PBMCs, taken before TCRalphabeta/CD19-depleted stem cell transplant. The CDR3, as DNA: TGTGCCAGCAGTGAATGGGTGGAGGAACCCTACGAGCAGTACGTC. It translates to CASSEWVEEPYEQYV.